These T cell receptor beta chains were read from a single sample in a study of tumor-infiltrating lymphocytes in primary liver carcinoma. TCRdb analysed the multiplex PCR reads with MiXCR anew, one entry per CDR3 protein. The sample lists roughly 190,000 distinct CDR3 sequences; 85% were seen once. Source material: tumor tissue from primary liver carcinoma. The receptors shown here come from a man aged 35 to 55 with primary liver carcinoma and hepatitis B virus infection. Each CDR3 is given with its conserved first and last residue. Fields, in order: clone size, V gene, J gene, D gene, CDR3 DNA, CDR3 protein. A D gene is named only where the DNA matches it firmly. Clone sizes are given selectively: once, few, many, or a class where the clone is expanded.

-	TRBV11-2	TRBJ2-2	-	TGTGCCAGCAGCACAGACTTGGACGCCGTGGAGCTGTTTTTT	CASSTDLDAVELFF
-	TRBV12-3/TRBV12-4	TRBJ1-2	-	TGTGCCAGCACTTTACCAGGGATCGACTACACCTTC	CASTLPGIDYTF
-	TRBV11-1	TRBJ2-6	-	TGTGCCAGCAGCTGGAACTCTGGGACCAACGCCCTGACATTC	CASSWNSGTNALTF
-	TRBV15	TRBJ2-5	-	TGTGCCACCAGCATCCAAGAGACCCAGTACTTC	CATSIQETQYF
-	TRBV5-4	TRBJ2-2	-	TGTACCAGCAGCTTTACCCAGTCCGCCGGGGAGCTGTTTTTT	CTSSFTQSAGELFF
-	TRBV12-5	TRBJ2-1	-	TGTGCTAGCACCAGAAGGGGCGGGGATTTACTTAATGAGCAGTTCTTC	CASTRRGGDLLNEQFF
-	TRBV12-3/TRBV12-4	TRBJ1-6	-	TGTGCCAGCAGCTCCGGGATAGGGGATTCACCCCATCACTTT	CASSSGIGDSPHHF
-	TRBV29-1	TRBJ2-5	-	TGCAGTGTTGAAACGGGACACGGCCAAGAGACCCAGTACTTC	CSVETGHGQETQYF
-	TRBV29-1	TRBJ1-2	-	TGCAGCGTGAGACAGGCATCAGGCTACACCTTC	CSVRQASGYTF
few	TRBV4-2	TRBJ2-3	-	TGTACCAGCGGTCGAGAGTCCACAGATACGCAGTATTTC	CTSGRESTDTQYF
-	TRBV12-5	TRBJ2-5	-	TGTGCCAGTGAGGGGACCGCTTCCTACGGCCAGTACTTC	CASEGTASYGQYF
-	TRBV11-2	TRBJ2-3	-	TGTGCCAGCAGTGCGGATTGGATTACGCAGTATTTT	CASSADWITQYF
once	TRBV29-1	TRBJ2-5	-	TGCAGCGTTGAATTCCCAGTCGCCCAAGAGACCCGCTACTTC	CSVEFPVAQETRYF
-	TRBV4-1	TRBJ2-1	TRBD2	TGCGCTAGCAGCCTAAATAGCGGGACTAGTAGTGAGCAGTTCTTC	CASSLNSGTSSEQFF
-	TRBV10-3	TRBJ1-1	-	TGTGCCATCAGGGACCAGCAGCGGTACACTGAGGCTTTCTTT	CAIRDQQRYTEAFF
-	TRBV6-6	TRBJ2-7	TRBD2	TGTGCCAGCAGTGATCGAGCGGGAGGGCCTACCTACGAGCACTACTTC	CASSDRAGGPTYEHYF
-	TRBV6-6	TRBJ1-6	-	TGTGACAGCAGTAATACAGGAATTTCACGCCCCCACTTT	CDSSNTGISRPHF
-	TRBV11-2	TRBJ2-3	-	TGTGCCAGAAGCAGAAGAAGTACAGGGAAGACAGATACGCAATATTTT	CARSRRSTGKTDTQYF
-	TRBV6-2/TRBV6-3	TRBJ2-7	-	TGTGCCAGGAGCCTCCGGGACCGGACCCACGAGCAGTACTTC	CARSLRDRTHEQYF
-	TRBV11-2	TRBJ2-7	-	TGTGCCAGCAGCTTAACTGAGAGGATCCAGCAGTACTTC	CASSLTERIQQYF
-	TRBV12-3/TRBV12-4	TRBJ1-6	TRBD1	TGTGCCAGCACTTTAGTTCCGGGACAGGGAGGTTCACCCCTCCACTTT	CASTLVPGQGGSPLHF
-	TRBV11-1	TRBJ1-6	-	TGTACCAGGAGGCAGACACTGGTTTCACCCCTCCACTTT	CTRRQTLVSPLHF
-	TRBV10-3	TRBJ1-1	-	TGTGCCATATCCACCGGGGGACACGAGAACACTGAAGCTTTCTTT	CAISTGGHENTEAFF
few	TRBV2	TRBJ2-2	-	TGTGCCAGCAGCCGGGCCCATGGCGGGGAGCTGTTTTTT	CASSRAHGGELFF
-	TRBV6-2/TRBV6-3	TRBJ2-2	-	TGTACCAGCAGTTTCCGGGACCCCACCGGGGAGTTGTTTTTT	CTSSFRDPTGELFF
-	TRBV11-1	TRBJ2-1	-	TGCGCCACCAGCTTAGGCGTCTCGAACAATGGGCAGTTCTTC	CATSLGVSNNGQFF
-	TRBV28	TRBJ2-7	TRBD2	TGTGCCAGCATCCCGGGACTAGCGGGAACCGAGCAATACTTC	CASIPGLAGTEQYF
-	TRBV29-1	TRBJ2-5	TRBD1	TGCAGCCCTGAAGCGAACAGGGGGCGAGCAGAGACCCAGTACTTC	CSPEANRGRAETQYF
-	TRBV6-5	TRBJ2-7	TRBD1	TGTCCCAGCAGTTACGACAGGGGGGGTCCCGAGCAGTATTTC	CPSSYDRGGPEQYF
-	TRBV5-4	TRBJ2-7	-	TGCGCCAGCAGCTTGGAGGCGGTCTCAGGGGTGATCTACGAGCAGTACTTC	CASSLEAVSGVIYEQYF
-	TRBV6-5	TRBJ1-1	-	TGTGCCAACAGGCGACGGGGTGGCACTGAAGCTTTCTTT	CANRRRGGTEAFF
-	TRBV4-3	TRBJ2-5	-	TGCGCCAGCAGCCAAGATTTGGATGAGACCCAGTACTTC	CASSQDLDETQYF
-	TRBV4-2	TRBJ1-1	TRBD1	TGTGCCAGCAGCCAAGATCCAGGACAGGGTAAAGCTTTCTTT	CASSQDPGQGKAFF
few	TRBV11-1	TRBJ2-3	TRBD2	TGTGTCAGCAGCATAGCTCGGACTAGCGGGTCCACAGATACGCAGTATTTT	CVSSIARTSGSTDTQYF
-	TRBV6-5	TRBJ1-6	-	TGTGGAAGCAGAAAATCACCCGAGGGTAAGTCACCCCTCCACTTT	CGSRKSPEGKSPLHF
-	TRBV28	TRBJ1-4	TRBD1	TGTGCCAGCAGTTCGGGACAGGCCTCTAATGAAAAACTGTTTTTT	CASSSGQASNEKLFF
-	TRBV29-1	TRBJ2-7	-	TGCAGCGTTGCCCCGTCAGTGTTCCACGAGCAGTACTTC	CSVAPSVFHEQYF
many	TRBV12-3/TRBV12-4	TRBJ2-5	TRBD2	TGTGCCAGCAGTCTTAGCGGGACGGAGACCCAGTACTTC	CASSLSGTETQYF
-	TRBV6-2/TRBV6-3	TRBJ1-6	TRBD1	TGTGTCAGCAGTTACCTCGGGACAGTTGACTCACTCCTCCACTTT	CVSSYLGTVDSLLHF
-	TRBV29-1	TRBJ2-7	-	TGCAGCGTTGCCCAGTGGGAGCCCTACGACCAGTACTTC	CSVAQWEPYDQYF
-	TRBV5-4	TRBJ2-1	-	TGTGCCGGCAGCCCGGGGGACAAAGCGGAAGCGGGGCGCAATGAGCAGTTCTTC	CAGSPGDKAEAGRNEQFF
-	TRBV6-1	TRBJ2-1	TRBD1	TGTGCCAGCAGTGAAACAGGGGGCGTCGACAATGAGCAGTTCTTC	CASSETGGVDNEQFF
once	TRBV12-3/TRBV12-4	TRBJ2-2	-	TGTGCCAGCAATTTTGGAACCGACACCGGGGAGTTGTTTTTT	CASNFGTDTGELFF
-	TRBV5-4	TRBJ2-1	-	TGTGCCGGCAGCTTGGGGTTAGAGGGGACGGGGCAGTTCTTC	CAGSLGLEGTGQFF
-	TRBV6-1	TRBJ2-7	-	TGTGCCAGTAATGAAGCGCCGGGACCAGGCTACGAGCAGTACTTC	CASNEAPGPGYEQYF
-	TRBV7-9	TRBJ2-2	TRBD2	TGTGCCAGCAGCTCCCTGACTAGCGGGAACACCGGGGAGCTGTCTTTT	CASSSLTSGNTGELSF
-	TRBV6-2/TRBV6-3	TRBJ1-5	TRBD1	TGTGCCAACTCACAGGACAGGGATCAGCCCCACTATTTT	CANSQDRDQPHYF
-	TRBV12-3/TRBV12-4	TRBJ2-3	TRBD2	TGTGCCAGCAGTTCGAGGTCTAGCGGGGTCACAGAAACGCAGTATTTT	CASSSRSSGVTETQYF
-	TRBV14	TRBJ2-1	-	TGTGCCAGCAACCAAAATCTCGACACTAGTGAGCAGTTCTTC	CASNQNLDTSEQFF
-	TRBV11-1	TRBJ2-7	-	TGTAGCAGCAGCTTAACGGGATCGGGAGAATACGAACAGTACTTC	CSSSLTGSGEYEQYF
many	TRBV6-1	TRBJ1-5	-	TGTGCCAGCAGCGGAGGTTGGGGGAGCAATCAGCCCCAGCATTTT	CASSGGWGSNQPQHF
-	TRBV11-2	TRBJ2-1	TRBD2	TGTGCCAGCAGCGGAACTAGCGGGAGCCATTCTGAGCAGTTCTTC	CASSGTSGSHSEQFF
-	TRBV13	TRBJ2-7	TRBD2	TGTACCAGCGGGAGAGGAGGACCCTACGATCAGTACTTC	CTSGRGGPYDQYF
-	TRBV10-1	TRBJ2-3	-	TGCGCCAGCAATGAGCGAAGACGGGGCTCCACAGATACTCAGTATTTT	CASNERRRGSTDTQYF